This T cell receptor (beta chain) came from a study of blood T cell repertoires in COVID-19. Across the whole study: Acute-phase and convalescent COVID-19 samples originated in the United States, Italy and Spain. T cells, B-cell-depleted T cells, or PBMCs supplied cDNA or gDNA.

J was trimmed by 6 bases and V by 1 base; bases with no gene match: 5. Germline loops: CDR1 SGHNT, CDR2 YENEEA. The CDR3 has 16 amino acids. Methods used by the authors: Estimates of nucleated cell counts were drawn from the amplification of reference gene primers. Data came from immunoSEQ multiplex PCR; TCRdb stores just in-frame clones and leaves some out. That table is the source of V, J and clone size, and D and trimming were worked out from the DNA. The sample yields about 140,000 clones, approximately 78% seen once. The sequenced sample was peripheral blood. This TCR came from a woman over 75 with acute or convalescent COVID-19. V usage is TRBV11-3 and J usage is TRBJ2-2; 10 bases fit TRBD2. The CDR3 sequence: CASSLATSGESGELFF. In DNA, the CDR3 is TGTGCCAGCAGCTTAGCCACTAGCGGGGAATCCGGGGAGCTGTTTTTT.